Following are 18 T cell receptor beta chains from one sample sequenced in a study of shared clonotypes between healthy human individuals. The assay was immunoSEQ multiplex PCR, and TCRdb's table has in-frame clones only and misses some. The profile covers roughly 520,000 clones, with about 96% appearing a single time and about 0.06% taken by the ten largest. The sequenced sample consisted of naive CD4+ T cells sorted from blood. Indicated subset: CD45RA+ positively selected. The source is a woman under 40 in good health.

This rearrangement joins TRBV28 to TRBJ2-5; D is unclear. The last part of the DNA fits TRBJ2-7 better; the J call may be wrong. The germline V gene encodes CDR1 MDHEN and CDR2 SYDVKM. This CDR3 contains 13 residues. This CDR3 is CATNRGRAYEQYF. CDR3 nucleotide sequence: TGTGCCACCAACCGAGGTCGAGCCTACGAGCAGTACTTC.

The genes are TRBV2 and TRBJ1-4; D is ambiguous. This CDR3 region has 14 residues. The V end was cut by 6 bases, the J end by 2 bases, with 10 bases between. Germline V lookup: CDR1 SNHLY, CDR2 FYNNEI. The CDR3 loop is CASRRSETNEKLFF. CDR3 nucleotide sequence: TGTGCCAGCAGGAGATCGGAGACTAATGAAAAACTGTTTTTT.

This CDR3 is CASNEPGTTDNEQFF. The DNA for the CDR3 is TGTGCCAGCAACGAACCCGGGACTACAGACAATGAGCAGTTCTTC. The V call is TRBV5-8, the J call TRBJ2-1; 7 positions match TRBD2. There are 15 residues in the CDR3. Germline V gene data show CDR1 as SGHTS and CDR2 as YDEGEE. With 6 bases clipped from V and 5 bases from J, the junction kept 11 bases outside the gene matches.

This chain uses TRBV7-9 with TRBJ1-4, with D possibly matching TRBD1 (5 bases). The germline CDR1 and CDR2 sequences are SEHNR and FQNEAQ (reference sequence). The CDR3 runs 16 residues. V was shortened by 5 bases and J by 2 bases, with 15 bases between the two germline ends. The CDR3 sequence is CASSPTGGSTNEKLFF. The CDR3 DNA is TGTGCCAGCAGCCCGACTGGGGGGTCGACTAATGAAAAACTGTTTTTT.

The chain uses TRBV11-2 and TRBJ2-4, with D tentatively TRBD1 (6 bases). The germline V gene encodes CDR1 SGHAT and CDR2 FQNNGV. V lost 6 bases and J lost 0, with 9 bases in between. The length of the CDR3 is 14 residues. In DNA form, the CDR3 reads TGTGCCAGCAGGGACAGACTAGCCAAAAACATTCAGTACTTC. This codes for CASRDRLAKNIQYF. Full variable domain (missing parts from reference TRBV11-2 and TRBJ2-4): EAGVAQSPRYKIIEKRQSVAFWCNPISGHATLYWYQQILGQGPKLLIQFQNNGVVDDSQLPKDRFSAERLKGVDSTLKIQPAKLEDSAVYLCASRDRLAKNIQYFGAGTRLSVL.

The chain joins TRBV18 to TRBJ2-7, with a tentative D call TRBD1 (6 bases). V was shortened by 3 bases and J by 2 bases, with 11 bases between the two germline ends. The CDR3 consists of 14 residues. Germline values: CDR1 KGHSH, CDR2 LQKENI. This CDR3 is CASSPSGVPYEQYF. CDR3 nucleotides: TGTGCCAGCTCACCCTCAGGGGTCCCCTACGAGCAGTACTTC.

This clone was counted between two and nine times. This rearrangement joins TRBV7-9 to TRBJ1-3; D remains ambiguous. This CDR3 is 12 amino acids long. V lost 3 bases and J 4 bases, leaving 4 bases between the germline ends. Germline values: CDR1 SEHNR, CDR2 FQNEAQ (reference sequence). The CDR3 loop is CASSLDGNTIYF. As DNA, the CDR3 is TGTGCCAGCAGCTTGGACGGAAACACCATATATTTT.

The rearrangement uses TRBV10-2 and TRBJ1-1; no firm D call. Germline loops: CDR1 WSHSY, CDR2 SAAADI. Trimming pared 2 bases from V and 0 bases from J, leaving 4 bases between. This CDR3 has 13 amino acids. The CDR3 region has the DNA TGCGCCAGCAGTGAGATTGTGAACACTGAAGCTTTCTTT. As protein: CASSEIVNTEAFF.

The rearrangement joins TRBV5-4 to TRBJ2-7; TRBD2 aligns across 7 bases. The junction had 21 bases not matched to a gene; V was cut back by 3 bases and J by 12 bases. Germline V CDR1 and CDR2: SGHNT, YYREEE (reference sequence). There are 16 residues in the CDR3. CDR3 residues: CASSYQAGSRRARGYF. The CDR3, as DNA: TGTGCCAGCAGCTACCAAGCGGGGTCCAGGCGAGCGCGGGGGTACTTC.

This chain links TRBV6-5 with TRBJ2-7, with 10 bases matching TRBD1. This CDR3 spans 13 amino acids. After removal of 6 bases from V and 3 bases from J, the junction contained 2 bases not matched to a gene. The germline gives CDR1 MNHEY, CDR2 SVGAGI. The CDR3 is CASRGQGFYEQYF. Written as DNA, the CDR3 is TGTGCCAGCAGGGGACAGGGGTTCTACGAGCAGTACTTC.

The chain recombines TRBV18 with TRBJ1-4; D not resolved. V lost 10 bases, J lost 5 bases, and 14 bases lay in between. The CDR3 is made up of 13 amino acids. CDR1 is KGHSH, CDR2 LQKENI, per germline. CDR3 DNA: TGTGCCACCCAATCGGGCCGCAATGAAAAACTGTTTTTT. It translates to CATQSGRNEKLFF.

Only one count was recorded for this clone. The chain recombines TRBV30 with TRBJ1-3; D is unresolved. V was pared by 2 bases and J by 0 bases, with 8 bases between. The CDR3 loop spans 14 amino acids. CDR1 GTSNPN and CDR2 SVGIG come from the germline V gene (reference sequence). The chain's CDR3 is CAWSSGHSGNTIYF. For the CDR3, the DNA is TGTGCCTGGAGTTCCGGGCACTCTGGAAACACCATATATTTT.

This rearrangement joins TRBV18 to TRBJ2-5; TRBD2 agrees at 10 bases. The DNA end favors TRBJ2-7, so the J call may be wrong. CDR3 length: 16 residues. Germline-derived CDR1 and CDR2 are KGHSH and LQKENI. For the CDR3, the DNA is TGTGCCAGCTCACTAGCTAGCGGGAGTAGTTCCTACGAGCAGTACTTC. Residues: CASSLASGSSSYEQYF.

J is TRBJ1-1 and V is TRBV30; TRBD1 matches at 7 bases. Germline CDR1 GTSNPN, CDR2 SVGIG (reference sequence). The V and J ends lost 7 bases and 4 bases, in that order; junction bases with no gene match: 9. There are 13 residues in the CDR3. In DNA, the CDR3 is TGTGCCTCCCACCGGGCAGGGGGCACTGAAGCTTTCTTT. It encodes CASHRAGGTEAFF. Combining the CDR3 with reference TRBV30 and TRBJ1-1 gives the whole variable domain SQTIHQWPATLVQPVGSPLSLECTVEGTSNPNLYWYRQAAGRGLQLLFYSVGIGQISSEVPQNLSASRPQDRQFILSSKKLLLSDSGFYLCASHRAGGTEAFFGQGTRLTVV.

This clone appeared once. This sequence joins TRBV7-3 and TRBJ2-2; possible D gene TRBD2, 6 bases. The CDR3 is 15 residues long. V dropped 2 bases and J dropped 0 bases, with 7 bases sitting between them. CDR1 SGHTA and CDR2 FQGTGA come from the germline V gene. CDR3 DNA sequence: TGTGCCAGCAGCTTAGCGGGACCGAACACCGGGGAGCTGTTTTTT. Residues: CASSLAGPNTGELFF.

V and J are TRBV6-5 and TRBJ2-5, with a weak D call TRBD2 (5 bases). The J call may not be correct, given that the DNA end is closer to TRBJ2-7. From germline, CDR1 is MNHEY and CDR2 SVGAGI. This CDR3 comprises 15 residues. CDR3 loop: CASSYSPGIGYEQYF. As DNA, the CDR3 is TGTGCCAGCAGTTACTCTCCGGGGATTGGCTACGAGCAGTACTTC.

V and J are TRBV6-5 and TRBJ2-5; 9 positions agree with TRBD2. The DNA end favors TRBJ2-7, so the J call may be wrong. This CDR3 has 15 amino acids. CDR1 and CDR2 from the germline V gene are MNHEY and SVGAGI. CDR3 region: CASSPQGLALGEQYF. CDR3 DNA: TGTGCCAGCAGCCCCCAAGGACTAGCGCTGGGCGAGCAGTACTTC.

The CDR3 nucleotides are TGTGCCAGCAGCTTAGGCGGGGATAGCTACAATGAGCAGTTCTTC. Residues: CASSLGGDSYNEQFF. The chain is built from TRBV7-3 and TRBJ2-1; TRBD2 is a possible D gene (6 bases). CDR1 and CDR2 from the germline V gene are SGHTA and FQGTGA. The CDR3 runs to 15 residues. The V end was cut by 2 bases, the J end by 3 bases, with 11 bases between.